These 20 T cell receptor beta chains came from one sample sequenced in a study of blood T cell repertoires in COVID-19. The assay was immunoSEQ multiplex PCR, and TCRdb's table has in-frame clones only and misses some. The table shows some 130,000 clones, with roughly 80% occurring only once. Sequenced: peripheral blood. The receptor source for this set is a woman between 25 and 40 years old who had recovered from COVID-19.

The rearrangement links TRBV7-2 to TRBJ1-3; D might be TRBD1 (6 bases). Deletions cut 4 bases from V and 0 bases from J, with 16 bases between. Germline V gene sequence: CDR1 SGHTA, CDR2 FQGNSA. This CDR3 is 17 amino acids long. DNA of the CDR3: TGTGCCAGCAGCTCCCAAGGACAGACGTACTCTGGAAACACCATATATTTT. This gives the protein CASSSQGQTYSGNTIYF.

V gene TRBV7-8 combines with J gene TRBJ2-7; 8 bases map to TRBD2. The CDR3 consists of 16 residues. V shed 4 bases, J shed 2 bases, and the junction held 10 bases outside the gene matches. Per germline, CDR1 SGHVS and CDR2 FQNEAQ. The CDR3 bases are TGTGCCAGCAGCTACACTCGGGGGGGCCCTCCCTACGAGCAGTACTTC. Translation: CASSYTRGGPPYEQYF.

V is TRBV19 and J is TRBJ2-4, with 9 positions matching TRBD2. The germline V gene has CDR1 LNHDA and CDR2 SQIVND (reference sequence). V trimming: 7 bases; J trimming: 2 bases; junction bases outside the gene matches: 12. The CDR3 covers 17 residues. The CDR3 spells CASTGLAGNFPKNIQYF. As DNA, the CDR3 is TGTGCCAGTACGGGACTAGCCGGGAATTTTCCCAAAAACATTCAGTACTTC.

This sequence joins TRBV9 and TRBJ2-2; 10 bases are a match to TRBD1. Germline V gene lookup returns CDR1 SGDLS and CDR2 YYNGEE. The CDR3 length is 16 residues. The V and J ends lost 6 bases and 5 bases, in that order; junction bases with no gene match: 10. CDR3: CASNGDRGPRTGELFF. DNA for the CDR3: TGTGCCAGCAACGGAGACAGGGGGCCACGGACCGGGGAGCTGTTTTTT.

The CDR3 region is CASSSRANNEQFF. The CDR3 DNA is TGTGCCAGTAGTAGCAGGGCTAACAATGAGCAGTTCTTC. The J gene is TRBJ2-1, the V gene TRBV19; a possible D gene is TRBD1 (5 bases). Germline V CDR1 and CDR2: LNHDA, SQIVND (reference sequence). This CDR3 spans 13 amino acids. The V end lost 4 bases, the J end lost 5 bases, and 9 bases lay between the germline ends.

The rearrangement uses TRBV10-3 and TRBJ2-7, with 7 bases aligning to TRBD1. Germline CDR1 is ENHRY and CDR2 is SYGVKD. The CDR3 loop spans 14 amino acids. With V trimmed by 2 bases and J by 1 base, 2 bases remained unmatched. The CDR3 bases are TGTGCCATCAGTGAGACAGGGGCGTCCTACGAGCAGTACTTC. It specifies CAISETGASYEQYF.

The rearrangement uses TRBV27 and TRBJ2-7, with TRBD2 matching 8 bases. V gave up 8 bases and J gave up 5 bases; unmatched junction bases: 11. The CDR3 contains 14 residues. Germline lookup yields CDR1 MNHEY and CDR2 SMNVEV (reference sequence). CDR3 loop: CASSTAGVRDEQYF. CDR3 nucleotides: TGTGCCAGCTCCACAGCGGGAGTTCGCGACGAGCAGTACTTC.

In this sample, this clone turned up a few times. V usage is TRBV24-1 and J usage is TRBJ2-1, with 7 bases that match TRBD2. Germline lookup yields CDR1 KGHDR and CDR2 SFDVKD. V gave up 4 bases and J gave up 7 bases; unmatched junction bases: 12. The CDR3 contains 16 residues. CDR3 residues: CATSETGSGDRNEQFF. In nucleotides, the CDR3 is TGTGCCACCAGTGAAACGGGGAGCGGGGATAGGAATGAGCAGTTCTTC.

The genes are TRBV2 and TRBJ1-1; possible D gene TRBD1, 5 bases. The ends were cut back, 3 bases at V and 4 bases at J, with 6 bases in the middle. Germline CDR1 reads SNHLY; CDR2 reads FYNNEI. This CDR3 region has 12 residues. The CDR3 DNA reads TGTGCCAGCAGTGATAGGGGCACTGAAGCTTTCTTT. Protein product: CASSDRGTEAFF.

The chain links TRBV19 to TRBJ1-2; D uncertain. Trimming cost V 6 bases and J 4 bases, with 12 bases left between them. This CDR3 region has 13 residues. Germline CDR1 is LNHDA and CDR2 is SQIVND (reference sequence). This chain's CDR3 is CASRATSGYGYTF. CDR3 nucleotides: TGTGCCAGTAGGGCGACATCTGGCTATGGCTACACCTTC.

CDR3 region: CASSLGRNTEAFF. The CDR3 DNA reads TGTGCCAGCAGTTTGGGCAGGAACACTGAAGCTTTCTTT. The rearrangement uses TRBV27 and TRBJ1-1, with no clear D. V lost 3 bases to trimming and J lost 1 base, with 6 bases between them. The CDR3 is made up of 13 amino acids. Germline loops: CDR1 MNHEY, CDR2 SMNVEV (reference sequence).

CDR3 nucleotide sequence: TGTGCCAGCAGCTATAGCGGGGGAAGCACAGATACGCAGTATTTT. Amino acids: CASSYSGGSTDTQYF. V gene TRBV7-3 combines with J gene TRBJ2-3; 9 positions match TRBD2. The V gene's germline CDR1 is SGHTA and CDR2 FQGTGA. CDR3 size: 15 residues. The V segment lost 4 bases and the J segment 0 bases; nucleotides outside the gene matches: 2.

This rearrangement joins TRBV19 to TRBJ2-7; 11 nucleotides line up with TRBD2. Germline CDR1 is LNHDA and CDR2 is SQIVND (reference sequence). There are 15 residues in the CDR3. Unmatched junction bases numbered 3, after V lost 3 bases and J lost 2 bases. Written as DNA, the CDR3 is TGTGCCAGTAGTATGGTGACTAGCGGGGCCTACGAGCAGTACTTC. It yields the protein CASSMVTSGAYEQYF.

The chain has TRBV9 and TRBJ2-1; 10 nucleotides agree with TRBD2. The CDR3 contains 15 residues. After removal of 3 bases from V and 5 bases from J, the junction contained 5 bases not matched to a gene. The germline V gene has CDR1 SGDLS and CDR2 YYNGEE. CDR3: CASSARLAGHNEQFF. Here the CDR3 DNA reads TGTGCCAGCAGCGCACGACTAGCGGGCCACAATGAGCAGTTCTTC.

The chain employs TRBV9 and TRBJ2-7, with 9 bases fitting TRBD1. The junction had 6 bases not matched to a gene; V was cut back by 3 bases and J by 2 bases. The CDR3 is made up of 15 amino acids. In germline, CDR1 is SGDLS, CDR2 YYNGEE. CDR3 protein: CASSEGGQGPYEQYF. CDR3 nucleotides: TGTGCCAGCAGCGAGGGGGGACAGGGACCCTACGAGCAGTACTTC.

This clone has only a few counts. The chain joins TRBV5-6 to TRBJ2-7; TRBD2 aligns across 8 bases. The junction had 8 bases not matched to a gene; V was cut back by 2 bases and J by 7 bases. The germline CDR1 and CDR2 sequences are SGHDT and YYEEEE. The CDR3 loop spans 14 amino acids. CDR3 sequence reads: CASSLTSGWGEQYF. The CDR3 nucleotides are TGTGCCAGCAGCTTAACTAGCGGCTGGGGTGAGCAGTACTTC. Combining the CDR3 with reference TRBV5-6 and TRBJ2-7 gives the whole variable domain DAGVTQSPTHLIKTRGQQVTLRCSPKSGHDTVSWYQQALGQGPQFIFQYYEEEERQRGNFPDRFSGHQFPNYSSELNVNALLLGDSALYLCASSLTSGWGEQYFGPGTRLTVT.

This chain links TRBV6-1 with TRBJ2-7, with 9 bases identical to TRBD1. J gave up 7 bases and V 5 bases, and 9 bases lay outside the gene matches. The CDR3 spans 14 residues. Per germline, CDR1 MNHNS and CDR2 SASEGT. The CDR3 reads CASSFYRGPGEQYF. CDR3 DNA: TGTGCCAGCAGTTTCTACAGGGGGCCGGGGGAGCAGTACTTC.

V and J are TRBV7-9 and TRBJ2-3; 9 bases match TRBD1. V lost 6 bases and J lost 5; bases outside the gene matches: 12. The CDR3 spans 16 residues. Germline V gene lookup returns CDR1 SEHNR and CDR2 FQNEAQ (reference sequence). CDR3 amino acids: CASSQRRQGDGDTQYF. The CDR3, as DNA: TGTGCCAGCAGTCAACGCAGACAGGGGGATGGAGATACGCAGTATTTT.

The CDR3 nucleotides read TGTGCCAGCAGCCAAGTATTTGGGCTACGCGGGGAGCTGTTTTTT. This gives the protein CASSQVFGLRGELFF. The rearrangement links TRBV3-1 (or the pseudogene TRBV3-2) to TRBJ2-2, with no clear D. This CDR3 region has 15 residues. Germline assignment: CDR1 LGHDT and CDR2 YNNKEL (reference sequence). Trimming pared 1 base from V and 7 bases from J, leaving 13 bases between.

This chain joins TRBV4-1 and TRBJ2-7; 7 nucleotides line up with TRBD1. V lost 0 bases, J lost 6 bases, and 5 bases stayed unmatched. Germline assignment: CDR1 MGHRA and CDR2 YSYEKL. The CDR3 covers 14 residues. CDR3 loop: CASSQEFRDSEQYF. CDR3 bases: TGCGCCAGCAGCCAAGAGTTCAGGGACAGCGAGCAGTACTTC.